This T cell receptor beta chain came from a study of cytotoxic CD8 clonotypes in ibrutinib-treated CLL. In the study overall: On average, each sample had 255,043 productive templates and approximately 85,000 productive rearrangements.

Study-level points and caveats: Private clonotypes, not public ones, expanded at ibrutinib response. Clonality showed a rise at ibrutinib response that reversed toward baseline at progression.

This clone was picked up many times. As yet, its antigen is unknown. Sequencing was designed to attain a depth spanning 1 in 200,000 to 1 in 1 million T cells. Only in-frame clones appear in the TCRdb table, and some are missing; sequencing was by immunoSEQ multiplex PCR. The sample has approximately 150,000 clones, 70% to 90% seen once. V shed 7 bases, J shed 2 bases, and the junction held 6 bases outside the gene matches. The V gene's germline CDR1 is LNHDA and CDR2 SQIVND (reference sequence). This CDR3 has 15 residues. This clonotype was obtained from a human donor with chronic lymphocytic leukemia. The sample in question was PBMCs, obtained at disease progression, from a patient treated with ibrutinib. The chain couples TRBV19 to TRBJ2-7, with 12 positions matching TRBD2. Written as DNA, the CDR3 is TGTGCCAGTACCCCGACTAGCGGGAGCACCTACGAGCAGTACTTC. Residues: CASTPTSGSTYEQYF.